This is a list of T cell receptor beta chains from one sample in a study of CD8+CD57+ T cells in acquired aplastic anemia. TCRdb analysed the reads with MiXCR anew, one entry per CDR3 protein. The data show around 430,000 distinct CDR3 sequences, 25% to 40% seen once. Source material: sorted CD4+, CD8+, or CD8+CD57+ T cells (not recorded which) from PBMCs. These receptors originate from a human donor with aplastic anemia. The CDR3 runs from the conserved cysteine through the conserved F or W. A D gene is named only where the DNA matches it firmly. Size values are once, few and many counts, or a class for expanded clones, and some rows have none.

DNA	CDR3	D	V	size	J
TGCAGCGTTGGCCAGGGGCTCACCTATGGCTACACCTTC	CSVGQGLTYGYTF	.	TRBV29-1	many	TRBJ1-2
TGCAGTGCCCCAACGGAAACAGGTACCTACGAGCAGTACTTC	CSAPTETGTYEQYF	.	TRBV20-1	.	TRBJ2-7
TGCAGTGCTACCCCTATGAGCGGGAGGAGCTCCTACAATGAGCAGTTCTTC	CSATPMSGRSSYNEQFF	TRBD2	TRBV20-1	many	TRBJ2-1
TGTGCCTGGGGCGGCTCCTACGAGCAGTACTTC	CAWGGSYEQYF	.	TRBV30	.	TRBJ2-7
TGTGCCAGCAGCGAGAACACAGGGACTTATGGCTACACCTTC	CASSENTGTYGYTF	.	TRBV6-1	.	TRBJ1-2
TGTGCCAGCAGCCAAGATGGACAGGGGGCCTACGAGCAGTACTTC	CASSQDGQGAYEQYF	TRBD1	TRBV4-2	many	TRBJ2-7
TGTGCCAGCAGTGAGGGGATCGCCGGCCGCTGTGGCCACACCTTC	CASSEGIAGRCGHTF	.	TRBV2	once	TRBJ1-2
TGTGCCACCTTGAATTCAGGGCCCTATGGCTACACCTTC	CATLNSGPYGYTF	.	TRBV24-1	.	TRBJ1-2
TGTGCCAGCAGGGCCGTGTTGGGGCGGGCCAAAAACATTCAGTACTTC	CASRAVLGRAKNIQYF	.	TRBV10-3	.	TRBJ2-4
TGTGCCAGCAGTGAATGGGGACACAAGGGGCCCCAGCATTTT	CASSEWGHKGPQHF	.	TRBV25-1	.	TRBJ1-5
TGCAGTGCTAGAGCCGGGGGGGCTTTGAATCAGCCCCAGCATTTT	CSARAGGALNQPQHF	.	TRBV20-1	.	TRBJ1-5
TGTGCCAGCAGCTTAGTTCAGGGTAATTCACCCCTCCACTTT	CASSLVQGNSPLHF	.	TRBV7-8	many	TRBJ1-6